A selection of T cell receptor beta chains follows, all from one sample in a study of cytotoxic CD8 clonotypes in ibrutinib-treated CLL. Method: immunoSEQ multiplex PCR; TCRdb's copy keeps in-frame clones and lacks some. The sample yields 200,000 or so clones, approximately 70% seen once. Specimen: PBMCs, collected after 12 months of ibrutinib treatment. Receptors originate from a human donor with chronic lymphocytic leukemia. CDR3s include the opening cysteine and the closing phenylalanine or tryptophan. D genes are given only for firm matches. Expanded clones are given a class, and other clones once, few, many or no size at all.

clone size	D gene	J gene	V gene	CDR3 DNA	CDR3 protein
NA	TRBD1	TRBJ2-6	TRBV5-1	TGCGCCAGTGGCATCACAGGGGCTGGGGCCAACGTCCTGACTTTC	CASGITGAGANVLTF
NA	NA	TRBJ1-1	TRBV6-5	TGTGCCAGCAGTATCCGACGGAATTCGAACACTGAAGCTTTCTTT	CASSIRRNSNTEAFF
NA	TRBD2	TRBJ2-7	TRBV4-1	TGCGCCAGCAGCCAAGATAGACTAGCGGGGGGCCCTAGCGCCTACGAGCAGTACTTC	CASSQDRLAGGPSAYEQYF
once	NA	TRBJ1-5	TRBV30	TGTGCCTGGAGCAGGGGAAACAATCAGCCCCAGCATTTT	CAWSRGNNQPQHF
NA	NA	TRBJ2-7	TRBV30	TGTGCCTGGAGTTCCGGGACATATTACGAGCAGTACTTC	CAWSSGTYYEQYF
NA	TRBD2	TRBJ2-1	TRBV7-9	TGTGCCAGCAGCCCCTTAGCGGGAGTTGGCGATGAGCAGTTCTTC	CASSPLAGVGDEQFF
few	NA	TRBJ2-2	TRBV7-3	TGTGCCAGCAGCCAGACAGAGAACACCGGGGAGCTGTTTTTT	CASSQTENTGELFF
NA	NA	TRBJ1-2	TRBV7-9	TGTGCCAGCAGTCCCTCGGGGTATGGCTACACCTTC	CASSPSGYGYTF
NA	TRBD1	TRBJ2-7	TRBV19	TGTGCCAGTCGAGGGACAGGAACGGACGAGCAGTACTTC	CASRGTGTDEQYF
NA	NA	TRBJ1-1	TRBV5-1	TGCGCCAGCAGTCCGGACACCATGAACACTGAAGCTTTCTTT	CASSPDTMNTEAFF
NA	TRBD1	TRBJ1-1	TRBV19	TGTGCCAGTAGTAACGACAGGGGGCGATTGAACACTGAAGCTTTCTTT	CASSNDRGRLNTEAFF
NA	NA	TRBJ1-5	TRBV5-6	TGTGCCAGCAGCTTGAGGCAAATTAGCAATCAGCCCCAGCATTTT	CASSLRQISNQPQHF
NA	NA	TRBJ2-7	TRBV29-1	TGCAGCGCTGGCTGGGGGACGTTTCAGTACTTC	CSAGWGTFQYF
NA	TRBD2	TRBJ2-1	TRBV9	TGTGCCAGCAGCGTAGCCCCTAGCGGGAGGGCCGGTGAGCAGTTCTTC	CASSVAPSGRAGEQFF
once	NA	TRBJ2-2	TRBV7-2	TGTGCCAGCAGCCCAGTTGGACGGGGGGAGCTGTTTTTT	CASSPVGRGELFF
NA	NA	TRBJ2-7	TRBV5-5	TGTGCCAGCAGCCAAGATTATACGTCCTACGAGCAGTACTTC	CASSQDYTSYEQYF
NA	NA	TRBJ1-1	TRBV5-5	TGTGCCAGCAGCTTGGAACAGGGTAACACTGAAGCTTTCTTT	CASSLEQGNTEAFF
once	NA	TRBJ2-1	TRBV19	TGTGCCAGTAAGTTAAGGGGGAGCTCCTACAATGAGCAGTTCTTC	CASKLRGSSYNEQFF
NA	NA	TRBJ1-1	TRBV9	TGTGCCAGCAGCGCCAATCAGGGGTACACTGAAGCTTTCTTT	CASSANQGYTEAFF
NA	TRBD1	TRBJ1-2	TRBV30	TGTGCCTGGAGAACTAACCCGGGACAGTCTGTCTATGGCTACACCTTC	CAWRTNPGQSVYGYTF
NA	NA	TRBJ2-1	TRBV15	TGTGCCACCAGCGGAGGGTCCAGCGGTTACAATGAGCAGTTCTTC	CATSGGSSGYNEQFF
once	TRBD1	TRBJ1-4	TRBV28	TGTGCCAGCAGTCCCCTCCTTCTGACAGGGAATAATGAAAAACTGTTTTTT	CASSPLLLTGNNEKLFF
once	NA	TRBJ1-3	TRBV9	TGTGCCAGCAGCTCATCGGAGGGAAACACCATATATTTT	CASSSSEGNTIYF
NA	TRBD2	TRBJ2-2	TRBV30	TGTGCCTGGAAGAGCGGGGCCAACACCGGGGAGCTGTTTTTT	CAWKSGANTGELFF
NA	NA	TRBJ2-5	TRBV5-6	TGTGCCAGCAGCTTCACCTCTGAAGAGACCCAGTACTTC	CASSFTSEETQYF
NA	NA	TRBJ1-5	TRBV6-6	TGTGCCAGCAGTTACAGGGAGAGCAATCAGCCCCAGCATTTT	CASSYRESNQPQHF
NA	NA	TRBJ1-2	TRBV10-2	TGCGCCAGCAGTGAGTCGTTCATTCAGTACTCGGGATCGAGGGACTATGGCTACACCTTC	CASSESFIQYSGSRDYGYTF
NA	NA	TRBJ2-1	TRBV29-1	TGCAGCGTGGGGCTTTACCGGATCAATGAGCAGTTCTTC	CSVGLYRINEQFF
NA	TRBD1	TRBJ1-2	TRBV19	TGTGCCAGTAATGACAGGGGCGTCTATGGCTACACCTTC	CASNDRGVYGYTF
NA	NA	TRBJ2-5	TRBV11-2	TGTGCCAGCAGCTTAATTCTAGCGCCGGGGGAGACCCAGTACTTC	CASSLILAPGETQYF
NA	NA	TRBJ1-5	TRBV5-6	TGTGCCAGCAGCTCCCTAGGGACAAGTAGCAATCAGCCCCAGCATTTT	CASSSLGTSSNQPQHF
NA	NA	TRBJ1-1	TRBV5-6	TGTGCCAGCAGCCCGACAGGCCTCCCAAACACTGAAGCTTTCTTT	CASSPTGLPNTEAFF
few	TRBD1	TRBJ1-2	TRBV30	TGTGCCCGAATAGACAGGGTAACCACTAACTATGGCTACACCTTC	CARIDRVTTNYGYTF
few	NA	TRBJ1-5	TRBV30	TGTGCCTGGAACCTCGGGGAGTTACGGTCTCAGCCCCAGCATTTT	CAWNLGELRSQPQHF
NA	TRBD2	TRBJ2-3	TRBV29-1	TGCAGCGCTTGGACTAGCGGGGAGAAGGATACGCAGTATTTT	CSAWTSGEKDTQYF
NA	NA	TRBJ1-1	TRBV29-1	TGCAGCGTTACACTCGCCGGACTGGGATCCACTGAAGCTTTCTTT	CSVTLAGLGSTEAFF
NA	NA	TRBJ2-1	TRBV7-8	TGTGCCAGCAGCTTAGAGACTAAGCAGTTCTTC	CASSLETKQFF
NA	TRBD1	TRBJ1-2	TRBV7-9	TGTGCCAGCAGCCCCACGGACAGGGCTTATGGCTACACCTTC	CASSPTDRAYGYTF
NA	NA	TRBJ1-4	TRBV29-1	TGCAGCGTTGAAGGCCATCGAGAGGGAAGTGAAAAACTGTTTTTT	CSVEGHREGSEKLFF
NA	TRBD2	TRBJ2-3	TRBV4-3	TGCGCCAGCAGCCAAGTGGGGGCGGGAGGAGGCTCCGATACGCAGTATTTT	CASSQVGAGGGSDTQYF
NA	NA	TRBJ2-3	TRBV11-2	TGTGCCAGCAGCCCCGAGGAGACAGATACGCAGTATTTT	CASSPEETDTQYF
NA	NA	TRBJ2-7	TRBV4-2	TGTGCCAGCAGCCAAGGGGCCGGGCCCGCCGGCGAGCAGTACTTC	CASSQGAGPAGEQYF
NA	TRBD1	TRBJ2-2	TRBV6-5	TGTGCCAGCTCAACAGGGGACGGCACCGGGGAGCTGTTTTTT	CASSTGDGTGELFF
NA	TRBD1	TRBJ2-3	TRBV9	TGTGCCAGCAGCGTTCAGGGGGCAAGCACAGATACGCAGTATTTT	CASSVQGASTDTQYF
NA	NA	TRBJ1-5	TRBV30	TGTGCCTGGAGTGTAAGCGGAGGGGGCAATCAGCCCCAGCATTTT	CAWSVSGGGNQPQHF
NA	NA	TRBJ2-3	TRBV27	TGTGCCAGCAGTTTCGGACAGAGCACAGATACGCAGTATTTT	CASSFGQSTDTQYF
NA	NA	TRBJ1-1	TRBV29-1	TGCAGCGTTGAATTGGTCTCGGGGGAACCTTTCTTT	CSVELVSGEPFF
NA	NA	TRBJ1-6	TRBV11-2	TGTGCCAGCAGCTCCCCAGGAATCTATAATTCACCCCTCCACTTT	CASSSPGIYNSPLHF